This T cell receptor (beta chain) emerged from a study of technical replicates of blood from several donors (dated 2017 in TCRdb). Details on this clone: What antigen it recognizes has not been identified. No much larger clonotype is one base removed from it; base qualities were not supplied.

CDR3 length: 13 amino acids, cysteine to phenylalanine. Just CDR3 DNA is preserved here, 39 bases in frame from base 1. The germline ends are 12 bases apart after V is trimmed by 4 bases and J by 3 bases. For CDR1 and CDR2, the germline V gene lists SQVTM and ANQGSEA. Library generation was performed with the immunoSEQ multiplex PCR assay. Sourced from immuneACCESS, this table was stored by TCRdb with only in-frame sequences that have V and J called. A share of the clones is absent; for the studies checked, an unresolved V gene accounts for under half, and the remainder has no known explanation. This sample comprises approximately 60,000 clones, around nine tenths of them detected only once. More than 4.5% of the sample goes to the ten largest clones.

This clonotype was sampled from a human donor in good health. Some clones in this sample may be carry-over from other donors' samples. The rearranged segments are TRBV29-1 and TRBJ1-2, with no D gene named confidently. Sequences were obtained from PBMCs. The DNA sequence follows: TGCAGCGTTGTTCTGGGAGACTACTATGGCTACACCTTC. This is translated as CSVVLGDYYGYTF. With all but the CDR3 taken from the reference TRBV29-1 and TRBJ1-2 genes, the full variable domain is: SAVISQKPSRDICQRGTSLTIQCQVDSQVTMMFWYRQQPGQSLTLIATANQGSEATYESGFVIDKFPISRPNLTFSTLTVSNMSPEDSSIYLCSVVLGDYYGYTFGSGTRLTVV.